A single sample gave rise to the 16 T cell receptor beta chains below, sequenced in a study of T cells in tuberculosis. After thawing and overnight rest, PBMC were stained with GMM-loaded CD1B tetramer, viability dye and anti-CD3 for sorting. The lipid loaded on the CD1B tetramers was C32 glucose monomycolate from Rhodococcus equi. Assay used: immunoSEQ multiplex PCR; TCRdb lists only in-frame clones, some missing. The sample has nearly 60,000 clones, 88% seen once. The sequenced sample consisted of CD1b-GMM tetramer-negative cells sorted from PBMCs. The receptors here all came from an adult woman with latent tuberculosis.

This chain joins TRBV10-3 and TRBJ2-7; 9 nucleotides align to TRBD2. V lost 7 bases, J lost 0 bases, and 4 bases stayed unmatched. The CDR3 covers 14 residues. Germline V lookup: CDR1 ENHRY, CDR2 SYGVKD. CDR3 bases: TGTGCCATCAATATAGCGGGAGTCTCCTACGAGCAGTACTTC. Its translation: CAINIAGVSYEQYF.

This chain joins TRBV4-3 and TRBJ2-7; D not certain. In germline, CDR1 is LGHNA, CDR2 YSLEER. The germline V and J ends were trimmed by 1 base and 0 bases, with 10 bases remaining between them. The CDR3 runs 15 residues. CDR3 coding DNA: TGCGCCAGCAGCCAAGTCGCGCTGAACTCCTACGAGCAGTACTTC. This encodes CASSQVALNSYEQYF.

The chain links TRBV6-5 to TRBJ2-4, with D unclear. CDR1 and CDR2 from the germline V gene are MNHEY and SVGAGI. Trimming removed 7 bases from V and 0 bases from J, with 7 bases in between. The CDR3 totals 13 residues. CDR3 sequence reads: CASTTIAKNIQYF. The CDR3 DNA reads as TGTGCCAGCACTACTATAGCCAAAAACATTCAGTACTTC.

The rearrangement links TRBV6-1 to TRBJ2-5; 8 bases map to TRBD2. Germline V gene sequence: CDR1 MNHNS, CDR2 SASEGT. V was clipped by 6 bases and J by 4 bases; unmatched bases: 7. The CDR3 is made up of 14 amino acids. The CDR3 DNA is TGTGCCAGCAGGACGGGAGGGGTCGGAGAGACCCAGTACTTC. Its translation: CASRTGGVGETQYF.

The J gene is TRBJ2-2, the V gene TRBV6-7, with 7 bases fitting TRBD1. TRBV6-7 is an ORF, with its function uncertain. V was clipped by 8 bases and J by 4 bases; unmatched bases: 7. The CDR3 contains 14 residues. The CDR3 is CASLRTGFTGELFF. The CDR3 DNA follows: TGTGCCAGCCTAAGGACAGGTTTCACCGGGGAGCTGTTTTTT.

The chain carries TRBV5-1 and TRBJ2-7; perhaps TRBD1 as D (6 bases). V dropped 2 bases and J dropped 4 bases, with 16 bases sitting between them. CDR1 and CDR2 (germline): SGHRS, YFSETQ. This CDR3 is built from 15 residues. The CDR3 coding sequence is TGCGCCAGCAGCTTTTCTTGGACAGATGGTTACGAGCAGTACTTC. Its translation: CASSFSWTDGYEQYF.

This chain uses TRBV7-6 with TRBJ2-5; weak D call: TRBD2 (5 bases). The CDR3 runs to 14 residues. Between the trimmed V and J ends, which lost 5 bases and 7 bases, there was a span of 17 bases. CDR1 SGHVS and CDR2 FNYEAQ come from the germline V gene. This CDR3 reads CASSPTIGVGTQYF. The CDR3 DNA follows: TGTGCCAGCAGCCCAACTATCGGGGTAGGGACCCAGTACTTC.

This CDR3 reads CATRGGIYEQYF. The DNA of the CDR3 is TGTGCCACCCGGGGGGGGATATACGAGCAGTACTTC. The chain employs TRBV6-5 and TRBJ2-7; 8 bases align to TRBD2. Per germline, CDR1 MNHEY and CDR2 SVGAGI. The CDR3 has 12 residues. The V segment lost 10 bases and the J segment 4 bases; nucleotides outside the gene matches: 6.

The CDR3 loop is CASSLSRQNNQPQHF. CDR3 in DNA: TGTGCCAGCAGCTTATCCAGACAGAACAATCAGCCCCAGCATTTT. This chain links TRBV7-2 with TRBJ1-5; D may be TRBD1 (5 bases). CDR1 SGHTA and CDR2 FQGNSA come from the germline V gene. The CDR3 is 15 residues long. The V end was cut by 2 bases, the J end by 3 bases, with 11 bases between.

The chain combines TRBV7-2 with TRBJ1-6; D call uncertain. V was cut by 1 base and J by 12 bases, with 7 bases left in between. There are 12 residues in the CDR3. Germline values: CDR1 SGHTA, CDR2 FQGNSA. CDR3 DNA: TGTGCCAGCAGCTTAGATACCGGACCCCTCCACTTT. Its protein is CASSLDTGPLHF. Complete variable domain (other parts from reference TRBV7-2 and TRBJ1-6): GAGVSQSPSNKVTEKGKDVELRCDPISGHTALYWYRQSLGQGLEFLIYFQGNSAPDKSGLPSDRFSAERTGGSVSTLTIQRTQQEDSAVYLCASSLDTGPLHFGNGTRLTVT.

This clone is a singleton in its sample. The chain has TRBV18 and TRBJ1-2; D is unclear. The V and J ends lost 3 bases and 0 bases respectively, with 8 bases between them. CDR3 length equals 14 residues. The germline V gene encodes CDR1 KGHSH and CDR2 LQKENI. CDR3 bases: TGTGCCAGCTCACCGGGCAGATCTAACTATGGCTACACCTTC. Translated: CASSPGRSNYGYTF.

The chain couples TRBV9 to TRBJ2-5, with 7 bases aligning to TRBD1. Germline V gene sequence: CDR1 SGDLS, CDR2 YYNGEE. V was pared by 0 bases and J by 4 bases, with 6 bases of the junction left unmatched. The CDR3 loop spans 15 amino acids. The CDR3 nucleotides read TGTGCCAGCAGCGTAGATGTGACAGGGACAGAGACCCAGTACTTC. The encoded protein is CASSVDVTGTETQYF.

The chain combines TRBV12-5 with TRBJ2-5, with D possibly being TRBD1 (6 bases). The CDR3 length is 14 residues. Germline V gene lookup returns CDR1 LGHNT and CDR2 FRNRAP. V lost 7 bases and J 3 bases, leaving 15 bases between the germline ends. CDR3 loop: CASVPQGLKETQYF. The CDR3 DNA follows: TGTGCTAGTGTCCCGCAGGGGCTTAAAGAGACCCAGTACTTC.

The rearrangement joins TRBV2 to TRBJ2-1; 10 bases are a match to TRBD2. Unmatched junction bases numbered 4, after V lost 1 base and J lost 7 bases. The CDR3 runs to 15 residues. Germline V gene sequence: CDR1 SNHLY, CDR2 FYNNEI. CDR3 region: CASSEGSSGSNEQFF. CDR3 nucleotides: TGTGCCAGCAGTGAAGGGTCTAGCGGGAGTAATGAGCAGTTCTTC.

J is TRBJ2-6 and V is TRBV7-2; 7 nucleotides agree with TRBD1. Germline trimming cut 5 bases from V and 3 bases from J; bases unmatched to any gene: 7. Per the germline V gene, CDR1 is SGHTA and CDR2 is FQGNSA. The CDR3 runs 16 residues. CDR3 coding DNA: TGTGCCAGCAGCCTACCTCAGGGGGTTGGGGCCAACGTCCTGACTTTC. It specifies CASSLPQGVGANVLTF.

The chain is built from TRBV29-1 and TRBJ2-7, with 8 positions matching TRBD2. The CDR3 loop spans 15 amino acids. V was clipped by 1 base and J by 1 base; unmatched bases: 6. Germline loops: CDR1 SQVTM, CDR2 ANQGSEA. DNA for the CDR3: TGCAGCGTTGAAGGGGCGGAGCGGGAGTCCTACGAGCAGTACTTC. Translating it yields CSVEGAERESYEQYF.